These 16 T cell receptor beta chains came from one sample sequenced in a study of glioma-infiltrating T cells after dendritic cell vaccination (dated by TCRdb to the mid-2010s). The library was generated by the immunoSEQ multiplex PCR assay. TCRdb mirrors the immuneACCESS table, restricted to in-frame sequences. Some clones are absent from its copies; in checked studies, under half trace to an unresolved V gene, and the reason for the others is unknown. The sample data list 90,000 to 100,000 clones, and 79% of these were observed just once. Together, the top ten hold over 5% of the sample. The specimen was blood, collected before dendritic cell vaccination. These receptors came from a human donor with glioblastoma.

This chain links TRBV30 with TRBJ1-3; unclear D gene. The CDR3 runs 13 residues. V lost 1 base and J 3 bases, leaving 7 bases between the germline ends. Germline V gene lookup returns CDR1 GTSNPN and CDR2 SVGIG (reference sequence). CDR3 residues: CAWSERDGNTIYF. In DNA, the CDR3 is TGTGCCTGGAGTGAACGGGATGGAAACACCATATATTTT.

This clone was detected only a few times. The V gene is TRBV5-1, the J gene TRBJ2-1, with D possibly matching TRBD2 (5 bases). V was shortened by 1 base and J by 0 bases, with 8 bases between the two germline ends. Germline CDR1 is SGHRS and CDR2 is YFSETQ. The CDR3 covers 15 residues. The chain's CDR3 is CASSLMGSSYNEQFF. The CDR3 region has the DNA TGCGCCAGCAGCTTGATGGGGAGCTCCTACAATGAGCAGTTCTTC. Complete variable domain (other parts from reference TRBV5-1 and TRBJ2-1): KAGVTQTPRYLIKTRGQQVTLSCSPISGHRSVSWYQQTPGQGLQFLFEYFSETQRNKGNFPGRFSGRQFSNSRSEMNVSTLELGDSALYLCASSLMGSSYNEQFFGPGTRLTVL.

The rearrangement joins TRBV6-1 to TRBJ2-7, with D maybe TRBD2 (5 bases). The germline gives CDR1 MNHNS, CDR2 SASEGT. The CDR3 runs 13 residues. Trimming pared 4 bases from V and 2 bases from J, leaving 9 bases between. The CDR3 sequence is CASSAGITYEQYF. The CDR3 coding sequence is TGTGCCAGCAGTGCGGGGATAACCTACGAGCAGTACTTC.

The CDR3 protein is CASSPNQDRGHGYTF. The CDR3 DNA follows: TGCGCCAGCAGCCCGAACCAGGACAGGGGTCATGGCTACACCTTC. V is TRBV5-1 and J is TRBJ1-2; 9 nucleotides match TRBD1. With 4 bases clipped from V and 6 bases from J, the junction kept 10 bases outside the gene matches. The CDR3 loop spans 15 amino acids. Germline lookup yields CDR1 SGHRS and CDR2 YFSETQ.

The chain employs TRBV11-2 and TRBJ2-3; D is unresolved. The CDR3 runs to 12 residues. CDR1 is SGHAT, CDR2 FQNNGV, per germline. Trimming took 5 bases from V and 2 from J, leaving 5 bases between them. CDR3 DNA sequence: TGTGCCAGCAGCCCCTTCACAGATACGCAGTATTTT. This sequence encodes CASSPFTDTQYF.

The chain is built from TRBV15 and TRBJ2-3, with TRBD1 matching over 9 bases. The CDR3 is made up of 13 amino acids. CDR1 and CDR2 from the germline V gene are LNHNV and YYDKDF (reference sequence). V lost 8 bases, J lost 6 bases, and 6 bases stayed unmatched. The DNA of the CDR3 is TGTGCCACCCAAACAGGGGGCTGGGATACGCAGTATTTT. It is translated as CATQTGGWDTQYF.

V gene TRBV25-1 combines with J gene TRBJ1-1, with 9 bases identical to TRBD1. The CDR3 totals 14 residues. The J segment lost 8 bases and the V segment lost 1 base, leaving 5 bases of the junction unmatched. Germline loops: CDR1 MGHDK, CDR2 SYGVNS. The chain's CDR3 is CASSELGTGKEAFF. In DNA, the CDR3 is TGTGCCAGCAGTGAATTAGGGACAGGGAAGGAAGCTTTCTTT.

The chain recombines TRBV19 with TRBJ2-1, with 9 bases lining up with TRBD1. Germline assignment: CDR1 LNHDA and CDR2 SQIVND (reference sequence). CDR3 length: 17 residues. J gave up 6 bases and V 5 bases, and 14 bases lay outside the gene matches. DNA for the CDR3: TGTGCCAGTAGTTCCCGCACATTTGCGGGACAGGGCAATGAGCAGTTCTTC. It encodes CASSSRTFAGQGNEQFF.

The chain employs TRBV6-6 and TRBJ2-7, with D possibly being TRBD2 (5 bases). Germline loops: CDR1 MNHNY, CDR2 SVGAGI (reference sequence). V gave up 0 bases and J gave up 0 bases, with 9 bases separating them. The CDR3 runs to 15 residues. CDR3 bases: TGTGCCAGCAGTTACTCGGGAGTCCTCTCCTACGAGCAGTACTTC. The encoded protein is CASSYSGVLSYEQYF.

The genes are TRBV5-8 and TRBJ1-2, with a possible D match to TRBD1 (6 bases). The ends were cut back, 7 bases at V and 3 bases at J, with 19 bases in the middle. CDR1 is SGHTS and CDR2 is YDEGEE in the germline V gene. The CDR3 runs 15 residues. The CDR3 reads CASGPNDRTDYGYTF. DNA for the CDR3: TGTGCCAGCGGCCCGAACGACAGGACTGACTATGGCTACACCTTC.

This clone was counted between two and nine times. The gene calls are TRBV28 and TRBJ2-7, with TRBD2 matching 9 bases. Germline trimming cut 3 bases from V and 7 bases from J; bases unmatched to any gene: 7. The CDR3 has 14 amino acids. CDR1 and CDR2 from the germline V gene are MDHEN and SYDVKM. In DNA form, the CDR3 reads TGTGCCAGCAGTTTCAGCGGGAGGTCGGGAGAGCAGTACTTC. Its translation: CASSFSGRSGEQYF.

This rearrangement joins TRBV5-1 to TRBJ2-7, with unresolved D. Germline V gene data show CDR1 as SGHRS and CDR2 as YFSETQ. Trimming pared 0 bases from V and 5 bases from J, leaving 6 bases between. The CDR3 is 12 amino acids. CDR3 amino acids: CASSLDFHEQYF. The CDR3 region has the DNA TGCGCCAGCAGCTTGGACTTTCACGAGCAGTACTTC.

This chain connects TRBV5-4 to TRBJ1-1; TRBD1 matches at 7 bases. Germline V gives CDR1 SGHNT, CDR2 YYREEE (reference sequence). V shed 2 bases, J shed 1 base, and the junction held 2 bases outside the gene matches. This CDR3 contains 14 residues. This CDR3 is CASSFRTGNTEAFF. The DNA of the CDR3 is TGTGCCAGCAGCTTCCGGACAGGGAACACTGAAGCTTTCTTT.

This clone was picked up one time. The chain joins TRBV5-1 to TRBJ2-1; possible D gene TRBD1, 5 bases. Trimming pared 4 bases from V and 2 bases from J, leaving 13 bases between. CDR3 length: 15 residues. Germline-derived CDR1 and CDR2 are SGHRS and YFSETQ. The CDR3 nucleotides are TGCGCCAGCAGCAGCCAGGGTGGTCCCTACAATGAGCAGTTCTTC. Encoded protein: CASSSQGGPYNEQFF.

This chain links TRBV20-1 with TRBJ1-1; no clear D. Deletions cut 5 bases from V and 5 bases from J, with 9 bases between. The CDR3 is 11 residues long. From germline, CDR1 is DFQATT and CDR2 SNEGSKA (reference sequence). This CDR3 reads CSAPFLTEAFF. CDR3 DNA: TGCAGTGCTCCCTTCCTAACTGAAGCTTTCTTT.

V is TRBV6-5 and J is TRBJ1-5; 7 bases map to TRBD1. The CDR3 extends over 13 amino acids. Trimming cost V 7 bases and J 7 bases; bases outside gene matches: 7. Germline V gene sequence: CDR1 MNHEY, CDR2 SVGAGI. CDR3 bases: TGTGCCAGCAACAGGGGAGTGGGACAGCCCCAGCATTTT. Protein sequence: CASNRGVGQPQHF.